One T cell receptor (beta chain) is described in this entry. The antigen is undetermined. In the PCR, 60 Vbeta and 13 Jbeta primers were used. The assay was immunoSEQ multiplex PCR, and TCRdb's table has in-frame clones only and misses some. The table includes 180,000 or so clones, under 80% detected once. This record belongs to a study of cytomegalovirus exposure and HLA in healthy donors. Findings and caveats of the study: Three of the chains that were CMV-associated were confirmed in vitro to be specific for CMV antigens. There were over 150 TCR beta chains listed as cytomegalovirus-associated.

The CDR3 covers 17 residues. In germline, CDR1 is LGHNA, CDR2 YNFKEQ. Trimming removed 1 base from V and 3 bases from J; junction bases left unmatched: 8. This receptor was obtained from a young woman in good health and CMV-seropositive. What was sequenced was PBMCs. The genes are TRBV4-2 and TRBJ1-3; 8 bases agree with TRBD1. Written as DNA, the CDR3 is TGTGCCAGCAGCCAAGTCCAACAGGGGGGGGTTGGAAACACCATATATTTT. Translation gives CASSQVQQGGVGNTIYF.